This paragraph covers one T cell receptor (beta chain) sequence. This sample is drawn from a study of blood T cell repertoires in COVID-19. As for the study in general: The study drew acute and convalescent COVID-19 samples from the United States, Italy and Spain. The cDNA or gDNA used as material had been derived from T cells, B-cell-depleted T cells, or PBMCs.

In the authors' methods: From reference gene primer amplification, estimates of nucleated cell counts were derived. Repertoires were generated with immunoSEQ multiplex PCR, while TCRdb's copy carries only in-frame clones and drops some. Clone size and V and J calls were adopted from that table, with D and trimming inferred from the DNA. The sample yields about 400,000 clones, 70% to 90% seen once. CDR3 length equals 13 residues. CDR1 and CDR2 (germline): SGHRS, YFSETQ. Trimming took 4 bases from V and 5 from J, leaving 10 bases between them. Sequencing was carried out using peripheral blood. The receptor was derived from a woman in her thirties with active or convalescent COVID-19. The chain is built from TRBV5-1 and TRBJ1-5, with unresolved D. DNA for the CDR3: TGCGCCAGCAGCCAAGGAGCCGATCAGCCCCAGCATTTT. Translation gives CASSQGADQPQHF. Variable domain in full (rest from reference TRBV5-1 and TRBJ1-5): KAGVTQTPRYLIKTRGQQVTLSCSPISGHRSVSWYQQTPGQGLQFLFEYFSETQRNKGNFPGRFSGRQFSNSRSEMNVSTLELGDSALYLCASSQGADQPQHFGDGTRLSIL.